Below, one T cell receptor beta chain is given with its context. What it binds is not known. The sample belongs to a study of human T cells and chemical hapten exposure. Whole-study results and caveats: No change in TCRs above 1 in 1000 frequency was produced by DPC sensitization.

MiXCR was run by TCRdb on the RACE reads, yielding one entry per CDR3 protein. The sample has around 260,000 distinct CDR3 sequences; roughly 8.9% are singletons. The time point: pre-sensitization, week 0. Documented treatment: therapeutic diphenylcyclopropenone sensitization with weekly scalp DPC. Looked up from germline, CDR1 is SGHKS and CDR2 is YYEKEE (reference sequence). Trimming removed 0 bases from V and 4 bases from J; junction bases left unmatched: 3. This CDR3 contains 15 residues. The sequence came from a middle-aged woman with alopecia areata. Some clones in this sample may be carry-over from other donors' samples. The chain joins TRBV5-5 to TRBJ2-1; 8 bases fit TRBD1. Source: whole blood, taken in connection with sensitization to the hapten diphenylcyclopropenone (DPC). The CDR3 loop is CASSLGQGTYNEQFF. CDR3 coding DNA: TGTGCCAGCAGCTTGGGACAGGGGACTTACAATGAGCAGTTCTTC.